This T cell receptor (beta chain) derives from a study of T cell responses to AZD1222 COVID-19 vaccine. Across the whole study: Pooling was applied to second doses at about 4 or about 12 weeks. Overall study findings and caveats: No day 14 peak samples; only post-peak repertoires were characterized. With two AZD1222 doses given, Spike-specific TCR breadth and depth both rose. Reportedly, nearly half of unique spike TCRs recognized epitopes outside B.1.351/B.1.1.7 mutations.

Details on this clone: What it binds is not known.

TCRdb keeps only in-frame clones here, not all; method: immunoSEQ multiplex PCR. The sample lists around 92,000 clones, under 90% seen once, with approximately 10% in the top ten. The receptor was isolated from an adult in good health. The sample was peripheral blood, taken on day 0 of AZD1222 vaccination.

CDR3 sequence: CASSPLPTSGRFDEQFF. CDR3 DNA sequence: TGTGCCAGCAGCCCCCTCCCGACTAGCGGGAGGTTCGATGAGCAGTTCTTC. This chain uses TRBV28 with TRBJ2-1, with 13 nucleotides matching TRBD2. The ends lost 6 bases at V and 8 bases at J; junction bases unmatched: 13. The CDR3 spans 17 residues. CDR1 MDHEN and CDR2 SYDVKM come from the germline V gene.